The T cell receptor (beta chain) described here comes from a study of beta chain features in type 1 diabetes. Study overall: Across the samples, 100 million to 130 million sorted cells were examined in total. Study-wide results and caveats: The naive, central memory and Treg TCRB repertoires looked more alike in patients than they did in healthy donors. The study found moderately but significantly shorter TCRB CDR3s in all four CD4+ subsets of Type 1 diabetes patients.

Heparinised blood was drawn once per donor, averaging about 116 mL. The investigators reverse transcribed all of the isolated RNA, so they sequenced expressed TCRB transcripts. Clones were sequenced by immunoSEQ multiplex PCR, and TCRdb holds only the in-frame ones, with some missing. The table records around 250,000 clones, approximately 14% of them present only once. V was pared by 6 bases and J by 6 bases, with 11 bases of the junction left unmatched. The CDR3 totals 15 residues. Germline CDR1 reads SEHNR; CDR2 reads FQNEAQ (reference sequence). A few counts support this clone. What it binds is unknown.

The rearrangement links TRBV7-9 to TRBJ1-1, with 9 positions matching TRBD1. Input material: naive CD4+ T cells from blood. This sequence was found in a man aged 25-45 years with type 1 diabetes. The chain's CDR3 is CASRITGGAYSEAFF. DNA for the CDR3: TGTGCCAGCAGAATTACAGGGGGCGCTTACTCTGAAGCTTTCTTT.